This paragraph reports one TCR beta chain. Generated by immunoSEQ multiplex PCR, the TCRdb table keeps only in-frame clones and is missing some. The sample shows some 96,000 clones, around 92% of them seen only once. Germline-derived CDR1 and CDR2 are MNHNS and SASEGT. V was clipped by 0 bases and J by 6 bases; unmatched bases: 2. The CDR3 extends over 15 amino acids. The data originate from a study of T cell changes during pregnancy in multiple sclerosis. The chain couples TRBV6-1 to TRBJ1-1; 12 nucleotides agree with TRBD1. The sample was peripheral blood, taken after pregnancy. This receptor was obtained from a female donor with multiple sclerosis, enrolled in a pregnancy study. In nucleotides, the CDR3 is TGTGCCAGCAGTGAAGCGGGACAGGGGGCCGCTGAAGCTTTCTTT. Its protein is CASSEAGQGAAEAFF.